The clone carrying this T cell receptor beta chain was seen at least ten times. What it recognizes is unknown. These data are taken from a study of neurological immune-mediated disorders. Study-wide results and limits: Private repertoires in all groups were suggested by the absence of shared CDR3 amino acid sequences among expanded clones across subjects. Phylogenetic analysis grouped 18 of 34 multiple sclerosis patients' repertoires together, suggesting a possible repertoire signature.

With 10-nucleotide random UMIs, 5'RACE was used to make the cDNA. TCRdb re-derived calls from the 5' RACE reads in MiXCR, one entry per CDR3 protein. Of fewer than 65,000 distinct CDR3 sequences in the sample, 4.2% were seen once. Germline-derived CDR1 and CDR2 are MDHEN and SYDVKM. Trimming shortened V by 2 bases and J by 0 bases, and 16 bases separated the two germline ends. CDR3 size: 18 residues. This TCR derives from a man in his fifties with multiple sclerosis. The rearrangement links TRBV28 to TRBJ2-2; D perhaps matches TRBD2 (5 bases). Sequenced material: PBMCs. In nucleotides, the CDR3 is TGTGCCAGCAGTTTAACTCTTCGACTATCAACGAACACCGGGGAGCTGTTTTTT. Its protein product is CASSLTLRLSTNTGELFF.